This record concerns one T cell receptor (beta chain) sequence. The data derive from a study of blood T cell repertoires in COVID-19. Study summary: Some COVID-19 samples were acute and others convalescent; all came from the United States, Italy and Spain. PBMCs, B-cell-depleted T cells, or T cells were the source of the cDNA or gDNA that made up the material.

In the authors' methods: Using reference gene primer amplification, nucleated cell counts were estimated. Profiled with immunoSEQ multiplex PCR; TCRdb holds only in-frame clones, not every one. The DNA was the basis for D and trimming; V, J and clone size are from that table. This sample carries some 260,000 clones, 88% of them seen once, and the ten largest clones take 0.8%. V lost 4 bases to trimming and J lost 3 bases; unmatched junction nucleotides: 4. The germline V gene encodes CDR1 MNHEY and CDR2 SVGAGI. The CDR3 covers 16 residues. Sequencing was performed on peripheral blood. This sequence was found in a woman aged 25 to 39 with acute or convalescent COVID-19. The chain is built from TRBV6-5 and TRBJ1-6; the match to TRBD1 covers 9 bases. The CDR3: CASSFLTGGYNSPLHF. The CDR3 DNA follows: TGTGCCAGCAGTTTCTTGACAGGGGGCTATAATTCACCCCTCCACTTT.